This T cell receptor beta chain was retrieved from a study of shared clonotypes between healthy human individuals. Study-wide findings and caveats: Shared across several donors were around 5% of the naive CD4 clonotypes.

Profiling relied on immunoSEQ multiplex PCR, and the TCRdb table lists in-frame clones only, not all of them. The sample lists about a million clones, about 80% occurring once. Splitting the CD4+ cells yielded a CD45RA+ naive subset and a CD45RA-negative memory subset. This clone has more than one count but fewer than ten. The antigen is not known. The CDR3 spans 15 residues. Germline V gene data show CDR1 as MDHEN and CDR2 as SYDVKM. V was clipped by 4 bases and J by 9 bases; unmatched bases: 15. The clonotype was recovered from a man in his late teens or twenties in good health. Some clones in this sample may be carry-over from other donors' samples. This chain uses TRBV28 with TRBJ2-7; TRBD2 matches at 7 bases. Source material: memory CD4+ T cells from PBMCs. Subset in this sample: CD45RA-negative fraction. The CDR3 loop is CASSSQRLAFYVQYF. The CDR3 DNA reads TGTGCCAGCAGTTCCCAGCGACTAGCTTTCTATGTGCAGTACTTC.